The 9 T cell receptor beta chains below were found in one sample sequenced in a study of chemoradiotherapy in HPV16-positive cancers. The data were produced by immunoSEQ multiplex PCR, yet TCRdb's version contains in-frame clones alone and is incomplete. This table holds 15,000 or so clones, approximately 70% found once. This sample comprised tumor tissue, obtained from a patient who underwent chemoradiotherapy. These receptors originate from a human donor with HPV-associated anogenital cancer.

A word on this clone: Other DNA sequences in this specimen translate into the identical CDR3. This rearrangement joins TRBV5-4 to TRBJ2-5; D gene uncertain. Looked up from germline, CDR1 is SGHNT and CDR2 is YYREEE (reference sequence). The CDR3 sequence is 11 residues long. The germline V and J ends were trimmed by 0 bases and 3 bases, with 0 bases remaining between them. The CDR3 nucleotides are TGTGCCAGCAGCTTGGAAGAGACCCAGTACTTC. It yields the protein CASSLEETQYF.

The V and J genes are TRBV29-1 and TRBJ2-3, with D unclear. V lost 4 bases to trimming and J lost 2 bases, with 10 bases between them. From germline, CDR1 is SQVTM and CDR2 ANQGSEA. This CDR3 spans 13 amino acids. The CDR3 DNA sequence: TGCAGCGTTGTGGGCGGTCTCACAGATACGCAGTATTTT. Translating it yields CSVVGGLTDTQYF.

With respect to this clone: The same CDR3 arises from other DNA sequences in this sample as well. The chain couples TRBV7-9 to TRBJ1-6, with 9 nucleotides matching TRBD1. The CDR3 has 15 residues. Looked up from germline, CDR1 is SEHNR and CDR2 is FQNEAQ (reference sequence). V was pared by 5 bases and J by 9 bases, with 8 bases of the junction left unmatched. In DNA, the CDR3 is TGTGCCAGCAGCGCACCGGGACAGGGAATTTCACCCCTCCACTTT. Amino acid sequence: CASSAPGQGISPLHF.

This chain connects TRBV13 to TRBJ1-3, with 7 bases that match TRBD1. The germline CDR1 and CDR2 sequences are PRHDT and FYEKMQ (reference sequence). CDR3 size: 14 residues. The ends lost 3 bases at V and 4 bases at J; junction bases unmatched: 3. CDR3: CASSFRGSGNTIYF. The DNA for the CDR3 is TGTGCCAGCAGCTTCAGGGGGTCCGGAAACACCATATATTTT. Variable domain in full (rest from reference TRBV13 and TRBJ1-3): AAGVIQSPRHLIKEKRETATLKCYPIPRHDTVYWYQQGPGQDPQFLISFYEKMQSDKGSIPDRFSAQQFSDYHSELNMSSLELGDSALYFCASSFRGSGNTIYFGEGSWLTVV.

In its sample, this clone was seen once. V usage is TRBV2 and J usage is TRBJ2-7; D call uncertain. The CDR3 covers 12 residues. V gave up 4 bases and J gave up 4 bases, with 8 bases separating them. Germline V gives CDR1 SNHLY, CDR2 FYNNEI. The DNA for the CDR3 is TGTGCCAGCAGTGGACCTAGTTACGAGCAGTACTTC. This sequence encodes CASSGPSYEQYF.

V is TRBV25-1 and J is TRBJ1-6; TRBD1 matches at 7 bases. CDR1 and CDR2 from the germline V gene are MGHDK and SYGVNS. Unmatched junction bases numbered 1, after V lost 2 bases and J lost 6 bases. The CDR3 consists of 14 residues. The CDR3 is CASSEQGGNSPLHF. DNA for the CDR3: TGTGCCAGCAGTGAACAGGGGGGTAATTCACCCCTCCACTTT.

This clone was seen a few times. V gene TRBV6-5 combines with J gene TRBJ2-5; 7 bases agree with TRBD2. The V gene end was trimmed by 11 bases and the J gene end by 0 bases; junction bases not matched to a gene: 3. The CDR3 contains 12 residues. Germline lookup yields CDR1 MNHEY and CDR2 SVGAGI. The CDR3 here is CACGGYQETQYF. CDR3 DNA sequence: TGTGCCTGCGGGGGATACCAAGAGACCCAGTACTTC.

This chain's CDR3 is CASSPTVHWGISSYNEQFF. The CDR3 DNA reads TGCGCCAGCAGCCCGACAGTTCATTGGGGAATTAGCTCCTACAATGAGCAGTTCTTC. The gene calls are TRBV5-1 and TRBJ2-1; perhaps TRBD1 as D (5 bases). The CDR3 totals 19 residues. Deletions cut 4 bases from V and 0 bases from J, with 23 bases between. Germline CDR1 is SGHRS and CDR2 is YFSETQ.

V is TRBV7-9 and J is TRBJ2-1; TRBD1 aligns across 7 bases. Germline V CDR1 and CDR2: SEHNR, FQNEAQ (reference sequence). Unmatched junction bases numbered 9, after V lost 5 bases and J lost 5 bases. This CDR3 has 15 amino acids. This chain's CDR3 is CASSPTGAGNNEQFF. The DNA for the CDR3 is TGTGCCAGCAGCCCAACAGGGGCTGGGAACAATGAGCAGTTCTTC.